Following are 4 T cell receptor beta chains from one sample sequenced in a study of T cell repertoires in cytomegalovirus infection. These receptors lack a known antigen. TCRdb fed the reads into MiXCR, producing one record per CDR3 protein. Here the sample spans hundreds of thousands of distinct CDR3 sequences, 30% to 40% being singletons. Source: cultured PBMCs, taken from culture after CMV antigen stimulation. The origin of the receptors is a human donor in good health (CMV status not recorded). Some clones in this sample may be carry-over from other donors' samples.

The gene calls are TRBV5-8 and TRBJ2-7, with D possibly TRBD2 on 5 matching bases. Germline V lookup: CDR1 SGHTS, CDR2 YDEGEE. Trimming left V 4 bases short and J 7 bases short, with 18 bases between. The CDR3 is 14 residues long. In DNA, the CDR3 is TGTGCCAGCAGCCCCAACCCGGGGTTGCAAGAGCAGTACTTC. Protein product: CASSPNPGLQEQYF.

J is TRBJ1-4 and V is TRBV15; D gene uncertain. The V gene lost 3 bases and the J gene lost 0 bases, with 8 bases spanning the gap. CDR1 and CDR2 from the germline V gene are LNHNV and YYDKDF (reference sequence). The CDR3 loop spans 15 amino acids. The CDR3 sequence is CATSSNGATNEKLFF. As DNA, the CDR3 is TGTGCCACCAGCAGTAACGGAGCAACTAATGAAAAACTGTTTTTT.

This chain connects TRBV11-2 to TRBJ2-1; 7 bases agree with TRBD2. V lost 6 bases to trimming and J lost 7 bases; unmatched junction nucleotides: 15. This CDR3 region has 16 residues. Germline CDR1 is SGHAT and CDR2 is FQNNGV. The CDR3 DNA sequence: TGTGCCAGCAGACCCCTCGGGGGGAGTAAAGGGAATGAGCAGTTCTTC. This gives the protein CASRPLGGSKGNEQFF.

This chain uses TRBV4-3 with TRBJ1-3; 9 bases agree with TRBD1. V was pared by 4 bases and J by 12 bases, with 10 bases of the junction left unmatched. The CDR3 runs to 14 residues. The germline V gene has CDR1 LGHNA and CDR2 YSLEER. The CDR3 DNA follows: TGCGCCAGCAGCCCCCAACAGGGGGCCACGAACATATATTTT. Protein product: CASSPQQGATNIYF.